The sequence of this T cell receptor (beta chain) was determined in a study of T cells after somatic rescue of genetic block. Repertoires were generated with immunoSEQ multiplex PCR, while TCRdb's copy carries only in-frame clones and drops some. This table has about 72,000 clones, approximately 91% appearing once. CDR1 is SGHAT, CDR2 FQNNGV, per germline. V was pared by 7 bases and J by 3 bases, with 15 bases of the junction left unmatched. The CDR3 loop spans 18 amino acids. The sequencing sample was made of peripheral blood mononuclear cells (PBMCs). The sequence derives from a man aged 25-40 years. The chain couples TRBV11-2 to TRBJ2-4; TRBD1 matches 10 bases. The CDR3 region has the DNA TGTGCCAGCAACCCTGGACCGGGACAGGGGCTAGGCAAAAACATTCAGTACTTC. Translating it yields CASNPGPGQGLGKNIQYF.